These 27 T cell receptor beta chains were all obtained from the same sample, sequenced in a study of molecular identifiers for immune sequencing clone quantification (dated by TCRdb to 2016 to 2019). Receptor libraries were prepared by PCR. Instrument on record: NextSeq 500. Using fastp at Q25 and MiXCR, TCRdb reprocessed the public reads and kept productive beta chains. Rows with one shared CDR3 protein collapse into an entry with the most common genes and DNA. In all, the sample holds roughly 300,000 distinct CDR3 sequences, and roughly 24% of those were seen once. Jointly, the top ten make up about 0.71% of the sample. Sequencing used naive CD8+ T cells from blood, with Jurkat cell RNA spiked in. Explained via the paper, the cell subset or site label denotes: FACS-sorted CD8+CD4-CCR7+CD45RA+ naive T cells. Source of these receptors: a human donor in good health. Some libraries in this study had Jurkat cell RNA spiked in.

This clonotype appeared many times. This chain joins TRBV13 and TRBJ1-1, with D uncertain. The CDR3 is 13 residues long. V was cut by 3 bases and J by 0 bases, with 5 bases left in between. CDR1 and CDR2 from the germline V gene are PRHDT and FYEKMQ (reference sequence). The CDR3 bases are TGTGCCAGCAGCTTCACAGTGAACACTGAAGCTTTCTTT. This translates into CASSFTVNTEAFF.

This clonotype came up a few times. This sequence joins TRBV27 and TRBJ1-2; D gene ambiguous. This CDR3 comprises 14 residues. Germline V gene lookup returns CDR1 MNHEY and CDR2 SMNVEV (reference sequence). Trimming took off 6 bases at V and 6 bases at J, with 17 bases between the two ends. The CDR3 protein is CASSSTWFSDGYTF. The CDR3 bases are TGTGCCAGCAGCTCCACTTGGTTTAGTGATGGCTACACCTTC.

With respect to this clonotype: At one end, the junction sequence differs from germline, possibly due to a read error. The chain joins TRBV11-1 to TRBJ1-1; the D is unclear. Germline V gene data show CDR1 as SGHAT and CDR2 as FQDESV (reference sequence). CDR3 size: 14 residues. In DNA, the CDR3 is TGTGCCGGCAGCTTGGGCGGGAGGAACACTGAAGCTTTCTTT. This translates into CAGSLGGRNTEAFF.

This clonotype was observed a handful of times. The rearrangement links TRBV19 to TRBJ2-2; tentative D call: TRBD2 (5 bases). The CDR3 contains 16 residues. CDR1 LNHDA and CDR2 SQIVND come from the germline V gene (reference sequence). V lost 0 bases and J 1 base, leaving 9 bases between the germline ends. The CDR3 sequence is CASSIDADWNTGELFF. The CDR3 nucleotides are TGTGCCAGTAGTATAGACGCGGACTGGAACACCGGGGAGCTGTTTTTT.

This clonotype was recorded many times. CDR3 region: CASSSLRDGYNQPQHF. Here the CDR3 DNA reads TGTGCCAGCAGTTCCCTCCGGGACGGCTACAATCAGCCCCAGCATTTT. This chain links TRBV6-2 or TRBV6-3 with TRBJ1-5; tentative D call: TRBD1 (5 bases). The CDR3 contains 16 residues. From germline, CDR1 is MNHEY and CDR2 SVGEGT. Between the trimmed V and J ends, which lost 4 bases and 3 bases, there was a span of 16 bases.

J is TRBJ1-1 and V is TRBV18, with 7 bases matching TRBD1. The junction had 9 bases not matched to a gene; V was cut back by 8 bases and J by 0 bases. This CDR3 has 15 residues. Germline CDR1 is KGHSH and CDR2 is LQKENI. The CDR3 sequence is CASTQTGIMNTEAFF. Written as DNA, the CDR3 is TGTGCCAGCACCCAGACAGGGATCATGAACACTGAAGCTTTCTTT.

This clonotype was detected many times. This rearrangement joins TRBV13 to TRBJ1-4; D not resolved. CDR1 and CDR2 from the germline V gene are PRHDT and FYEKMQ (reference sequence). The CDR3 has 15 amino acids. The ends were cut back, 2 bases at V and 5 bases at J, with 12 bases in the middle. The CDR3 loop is CASSLTRSRNEKLFF. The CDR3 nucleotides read TGTGCCAGCAGCTTAACACGGAGTAGAAATGAAAAACTGTTTTTT.

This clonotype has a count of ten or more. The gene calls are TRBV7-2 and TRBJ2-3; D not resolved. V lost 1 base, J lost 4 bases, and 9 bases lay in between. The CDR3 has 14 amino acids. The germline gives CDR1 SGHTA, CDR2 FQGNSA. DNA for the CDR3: TGTGCCAGCAGCTTAGAGCGAGTCTCAGATACGCAGTATTTT. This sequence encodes CASSLERVSDTQYF.

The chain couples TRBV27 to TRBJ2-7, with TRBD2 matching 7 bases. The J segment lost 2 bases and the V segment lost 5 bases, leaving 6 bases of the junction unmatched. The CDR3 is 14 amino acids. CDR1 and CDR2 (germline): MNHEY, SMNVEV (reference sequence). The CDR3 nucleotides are TGTGCCAGCAGTCCCACCCGGGGGGCCTACGAGCAGTACTTC. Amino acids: CASSPTRGAYEQYF.

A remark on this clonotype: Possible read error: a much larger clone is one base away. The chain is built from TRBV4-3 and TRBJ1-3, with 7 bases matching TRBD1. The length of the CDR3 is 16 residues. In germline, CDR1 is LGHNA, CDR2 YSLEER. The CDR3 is CASSQAGTVSGTTIYF. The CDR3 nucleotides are TGCGCCAGCAGCCAAGCCGGGACAGTCTCTGGAACCACCATATATTTT.

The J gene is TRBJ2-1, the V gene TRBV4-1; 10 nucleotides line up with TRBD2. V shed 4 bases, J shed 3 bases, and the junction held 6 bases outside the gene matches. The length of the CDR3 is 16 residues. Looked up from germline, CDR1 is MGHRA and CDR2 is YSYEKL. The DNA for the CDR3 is TGCGCCAGCAGCCGCATTTCTAGCGGGAGCTACAATGAGCAGTTCTTC. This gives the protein CASSRISSGSYNEQFF.

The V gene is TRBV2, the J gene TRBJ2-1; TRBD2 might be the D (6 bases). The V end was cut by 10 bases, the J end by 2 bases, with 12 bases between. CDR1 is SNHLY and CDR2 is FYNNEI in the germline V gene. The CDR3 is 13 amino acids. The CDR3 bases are TGTGCCACCCAGCGGGCGACCTACAATGAGCAGTTCTTC. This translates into CATQRATYNEQFF.

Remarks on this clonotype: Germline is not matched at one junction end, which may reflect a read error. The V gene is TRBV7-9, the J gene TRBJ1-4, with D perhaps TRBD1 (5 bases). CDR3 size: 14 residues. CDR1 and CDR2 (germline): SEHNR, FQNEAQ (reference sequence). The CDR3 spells CASSSQGNNGKLFF. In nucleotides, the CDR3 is TGTGCCAGCAGCTCGCAGGGAAATAATGGAAAACTGTTTTTT.

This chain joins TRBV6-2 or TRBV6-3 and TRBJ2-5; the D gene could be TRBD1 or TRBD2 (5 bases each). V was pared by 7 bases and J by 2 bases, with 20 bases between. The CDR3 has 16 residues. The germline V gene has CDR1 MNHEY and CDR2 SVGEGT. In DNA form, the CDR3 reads TGTGCCAGCACCAACGGGGCGGAGACCCTTCAAGAGACCCAGTACTTC. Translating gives CASTNGAETLQETQYF.

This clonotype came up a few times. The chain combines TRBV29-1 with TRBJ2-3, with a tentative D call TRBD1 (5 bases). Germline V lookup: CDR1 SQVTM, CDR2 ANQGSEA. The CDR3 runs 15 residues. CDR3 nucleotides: TGCAGTGGATGGGGCAAACCAGAAGACGCAGATACGCAGTATTTT. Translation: CSGWGKPEDADTQYF.

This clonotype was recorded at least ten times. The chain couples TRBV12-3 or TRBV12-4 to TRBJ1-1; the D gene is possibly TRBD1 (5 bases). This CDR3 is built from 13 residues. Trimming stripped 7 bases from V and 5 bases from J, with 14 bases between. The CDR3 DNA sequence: TGTGCCAGCACCCGGCTCGGGGGAACTGAAGCTTTCTTT. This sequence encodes CASTRLGGTEAFF.

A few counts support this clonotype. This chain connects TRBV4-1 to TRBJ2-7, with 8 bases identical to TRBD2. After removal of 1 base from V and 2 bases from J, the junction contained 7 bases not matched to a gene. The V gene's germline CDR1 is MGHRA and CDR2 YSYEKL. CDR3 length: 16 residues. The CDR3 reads CASSQVTAGVPYEQYF. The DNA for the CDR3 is TGCGCCAGCAGCCAAGTTACAGCGGGGGTCCCCTACGAGCAGTACTTC.

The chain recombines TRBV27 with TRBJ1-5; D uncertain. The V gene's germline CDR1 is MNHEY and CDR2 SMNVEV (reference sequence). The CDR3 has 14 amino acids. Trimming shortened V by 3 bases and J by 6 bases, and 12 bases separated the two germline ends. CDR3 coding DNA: TGTGCCAGCAGTTTGGCACAAGGAGGTCAGCCCCAGCATTTT. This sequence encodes CASSLAQGGQPQHF.

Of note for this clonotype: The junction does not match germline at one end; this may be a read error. The CDR3 reads CSAIDSPMGNGQFF. CDR3 sequence (DNA): TGCAGTGCTATTGACTCCCCGATGGGCAATGGGCAGTTCTTC. The V call is TRBV20-1, the J call TRBJ2-1, with D hard to call. This CDR3 has 14 residues. Germline CDR1 and CDR2: DFQATT and SNEGSKA (reference sequence).

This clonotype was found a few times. CDR3 in amino acids: CSAQQGAGTEAFF. The CDR3 bases are TGCAGCGCTCAACAGGGGGCTGGGACTGAAGCTTTCTTT. V gene TRBV29-1 combines with J gene TRBJ1-1; 9 bases agree with TRBD1. CDR3 length: 13 residues. V was clipped by 7 bases and J by 5 bases; unmatched bases: 8. CDR1 SQVTM and CDR2 ANQGSEA come from the germline V gene.

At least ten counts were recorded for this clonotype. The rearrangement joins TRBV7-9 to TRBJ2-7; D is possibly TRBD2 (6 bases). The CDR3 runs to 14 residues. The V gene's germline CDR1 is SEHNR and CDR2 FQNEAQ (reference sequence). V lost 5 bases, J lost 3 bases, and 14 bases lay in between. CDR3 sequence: CASSQTGLVYEQYF. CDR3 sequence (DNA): TGTGCCAGCAGCCAGACGGGACTGGTCTACGAGCAGTACTTC.

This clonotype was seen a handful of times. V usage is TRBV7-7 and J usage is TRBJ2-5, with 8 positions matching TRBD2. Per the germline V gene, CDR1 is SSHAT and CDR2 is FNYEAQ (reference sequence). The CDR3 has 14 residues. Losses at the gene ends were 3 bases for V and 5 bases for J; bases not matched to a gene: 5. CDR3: CASSFGAGDETQYF. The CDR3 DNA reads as TGTGCCAGCAGCTTCGGAGCGGGGGATGAGACCCAGTACTTC.

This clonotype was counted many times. This CDR3 is CASMMGFTLTDTQYF. The CDR3 region has the DNA TGTGCCTCCATGATGGGATTCACTCTCACAGATACGCAGTATTTT. This chain connects TRBV6-1 to TRBJ2-3; D gene ambiguous. Germline values: CDR1 MNHNS, CDR2 SASEGT. V lost 11 bases and J 2 bases, leaving 20 bases between the germline ends. CDR3 length: 15 amino acids.

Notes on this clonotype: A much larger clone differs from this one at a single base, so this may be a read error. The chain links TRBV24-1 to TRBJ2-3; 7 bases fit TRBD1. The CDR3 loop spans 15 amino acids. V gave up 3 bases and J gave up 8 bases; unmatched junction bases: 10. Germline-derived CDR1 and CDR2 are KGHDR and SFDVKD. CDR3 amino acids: CATSDKDRLGATQYF. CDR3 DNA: TGTGCCACCAGTGATAAGGACAGGCTTGGAGCTACGCAGTATTTT.

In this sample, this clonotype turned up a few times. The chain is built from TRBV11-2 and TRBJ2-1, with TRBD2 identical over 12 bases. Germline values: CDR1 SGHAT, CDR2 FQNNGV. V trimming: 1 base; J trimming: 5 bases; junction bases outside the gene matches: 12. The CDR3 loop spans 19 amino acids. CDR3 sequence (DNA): TGTGCCAGCAGCTTAGGCCGACTAGCGGGAGACCGTCAGGACAATGAGCAGTTCTTC. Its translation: CASSLGRLAGDRQDNEQFF.

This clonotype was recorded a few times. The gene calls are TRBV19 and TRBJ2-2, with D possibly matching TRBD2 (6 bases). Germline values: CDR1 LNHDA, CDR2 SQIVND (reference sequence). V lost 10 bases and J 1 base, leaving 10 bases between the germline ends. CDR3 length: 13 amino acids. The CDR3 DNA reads TGTGCCACCATGGAGGGGAACACCGGGGAGCTGTTTTTT. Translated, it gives CATMEGNTGELFF.

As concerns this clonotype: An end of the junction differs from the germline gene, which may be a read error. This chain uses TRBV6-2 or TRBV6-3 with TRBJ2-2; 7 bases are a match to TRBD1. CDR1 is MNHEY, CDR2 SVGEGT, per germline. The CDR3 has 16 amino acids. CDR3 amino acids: CAISSTGTAYTGELFF. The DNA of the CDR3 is TGTGCCATCAGTAGCACCGGGACAGCCTACACCGGGGAGCTGTTTTTT.